This TCR beta chain was retrieved from a study of shared clonotypes between healthy human individuals. Trimming removed 4 bases at V and 7 bases at J, with 11 bases between. The germline V gene encodes CDR1 SGHVS and CDR2 FNYEAQ. The CDR3 has 13 residues. Assay used: immunoSEQ multiplex PCR; TCRdb lists only in-frame clones, some missing. In the table there are roughly 720,000 clones, 90% of which are singletons. The gene calls are TRBV7-6 and TRBJ2-1; possibly TRBD2 for D (5 bases). Sequencing was performed on memory CD8+ T cells from PBMCs. Subset here: CD45RO+ cells pooled with CCR7-negative TemRA cells. The source of this sequence is a man between 18 and 35 years old in good health. Some clones in this sample may be carry-over from other donors' samples. The CDR3 loop reads CASSSPGENEQFF. In nucleotides, the CDR3 is TGTGCCAGCAGCTCCCCCGGGGAGAATGAGCAGTTCTTC.